The rows below give T cell receptor beta chains drawn from one sample of a study of cytotoxic CD8 clonotypes in ibrutinib-treated CLL. Profiling relied on immunoSEQ multiplex PCR, and the TCRdb table lists in-frame clones only, not all of them. The sample shows fewer than 150,000 clones, 80% to 85% of them seen only once. The specimen was PBMCs, collected after 24 months of ibrutinib treatment. The receptor set was obtained from a human donor with chronic lymphocytic leukemia. Each CDR3 is given with its conserved first and last residue. Fields, in order: D gene, V gene, J gene, clone size, CDR3 protein, CDR3 DNA. D genes are given only for firm matches. Expanded clones are given a class, and other clones once, few, many or no size at all.

TRBD1	TRBV10-3	TRBJ1-5	many	CASWGTGSNQPQHF	TGTGCCAGTTGGGGGACAGGCAGCAATCAGCCCCAGCATTTT
.	TRBV5-5	TRBJ1-1	.	CASSLRARWNTEAFF	TGTGCCAGCTCCCTCCGGGCACGGTGGAACACTGAAGCTTTCTTT
.	TRBV2	TRBJ1-3	.	CASIRRRTSGNTIYF	TGTGCCAGCATAAGACGGAGAACCTCTGGAAACACCATATATTTT
TRBD1	TRBV7-9	TRBJ2-5	.	CASSLSGQQQETQYF	TGTGCCAGCAGCTTGTCGGGACAGCAACAAGAGACCCAGTACTTC
TRBD1	TRBV7-2	TRBJ1-5	.	CASSPRTGIGNQPQHF	TGTGCCAGCAGCCCTAGGACAGGGATCGGCAATCAGCCCCAGCATTTT
TRBD1	TRBV7-2	TRBJ1-2	.	CASSLGDRDRGYTF	TGTGCCAGCAGCTTAGGGGACAGGGATCGGGGCTACACCTTC
TRBD1	TRBV28	TRBJ1-2	.	CASSFATGGGSGYTF	TGTGCCAGCAGTTTCGCGACAGGGGGCGGGAGTGGCTACACCTTC
TRBD1	TRBV29-1	TRBJ1-5	.	CSVREGAEQPQHF	TGCAGCGTTAGGGAGGGGGCCGAGCAGCCCCAGCATTTT
.	TRBV28	TRBJ2-7	.	CASSLLARRNSYEQYF	TGTGCCAGCAGTTTATTGGCCCGAAGAAACTCCTACGAGCAGTACTTC
.	TRBV29-1	TRBJ2-5	.	CSVAPIKGQETQYF	TGCAGCGTTGCTCCGATTAAGGGTCAAGAGACCCAGTACTTC
.	TRBV11-2	TRBJ2-7	once	CASRASFFSYEQYF	TGTGCCAGCAGGGCTAGCTTTTTCTCCTACGAGCAGTACTTC